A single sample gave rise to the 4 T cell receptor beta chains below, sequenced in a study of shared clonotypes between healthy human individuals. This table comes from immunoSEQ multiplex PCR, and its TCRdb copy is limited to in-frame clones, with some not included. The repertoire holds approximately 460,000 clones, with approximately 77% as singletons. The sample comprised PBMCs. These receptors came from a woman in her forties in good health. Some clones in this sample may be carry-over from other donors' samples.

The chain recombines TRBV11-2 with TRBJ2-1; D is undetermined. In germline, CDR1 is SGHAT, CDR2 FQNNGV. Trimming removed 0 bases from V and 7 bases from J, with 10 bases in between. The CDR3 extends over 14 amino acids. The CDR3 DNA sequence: TGTGCCAGCAGCTTAGACGGCCCGCGAAATGAGCAGTTCTTC. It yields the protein CASSLDGPRNEQFF.

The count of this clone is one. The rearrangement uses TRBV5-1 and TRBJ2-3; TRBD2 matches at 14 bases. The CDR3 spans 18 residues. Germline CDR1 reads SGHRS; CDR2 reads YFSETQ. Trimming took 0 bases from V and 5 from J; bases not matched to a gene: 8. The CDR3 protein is CASSLEGTSGSTGDTQYF. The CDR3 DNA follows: TGCGCCAGCAGCTTGGAGGGGACTAGCGGGAGTACGGGAGATACGCAGTATTTT. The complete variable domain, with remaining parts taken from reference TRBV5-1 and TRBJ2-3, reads KAGVTQTPRYLIKTRGQQVTLSCSPISGHRSVSWYQQTPGQGLQFLFEYFSETQRNKGNFPGRFSGRQFSNSRSEMNVSTLELGDSALYLCASSLEGTSGSTGDTQYFGPGTRLTVL.

CDR3 loop: CASSTPPHRGSYEQYF. CDR3 nucleotide sequence: TGTGCCAGCAGTACACCTCCCCACAGGGGTTCCTACGAGCAGTACTTC. The chain uses TRBV28 and TRBJ2-7, with 7 bases lining up with TRBD1. Germline V CDR1 and CDR2: MDHEN, SYDVKM. The junction had 11 bases not matched to a gene; V was cut back by 5 bases and J by 1 base. The CDR3 is 16 residues long.

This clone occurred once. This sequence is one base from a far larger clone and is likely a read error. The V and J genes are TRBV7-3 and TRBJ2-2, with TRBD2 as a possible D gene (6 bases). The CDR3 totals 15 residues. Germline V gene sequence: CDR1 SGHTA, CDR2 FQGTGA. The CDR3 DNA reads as TGTGCCAGCAGCTTAAGCGCGTCGAACACCGGGGGGCTGTTTTTT. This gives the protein CASSLSASNTGGLFF. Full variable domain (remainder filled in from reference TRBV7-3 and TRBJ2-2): GAGVSQTPSNKVTEKGKYVELRCDPISGHTALYWYRQSLGQGPEFLIYFQGTGAADDSGLPNDRFFAVRPEGSVSTLKIQRTERGDSAVYLCASSLSASNTGGLFFGEGSRLTVL.